The 3 T cell receptor beta chains below were found in one sample sequenced in a study of T cells in Graves' hyperthyroidism and ophthalmopathy. Using RNA transcripts as the source, TCR beta CDR3 regions were amplified. The TCR CDR3 first-round RT-PCR relied on the HTBI primer set. TCRdb independently ran MiXCR on the multiplex PCR reads; one entry per CDR3 protein. The sample consists of 400,000 or so distinct CDR3 sequences, about 14% of them appearing once. Sequences were obtained from blood. These receptor sequences come from a woman in her 30s with Graves' ophthalmopathy.

The V and J genes are TRBV20-1 and TRBJ2-3; TRBD2 matches 7 bases. In germline, CDR1 is DFQATT, CDR2 SNEGSKA (reference sequence). V was pared by 0 bases and J by 6 bases, with 9 bases of the junction left unmatched. CDR3 length equals 15 residues. DNA for the CDR3: TGCAGTGCTAGAGATGTGGGGGGGGTTTGGGATACGCAGTATTTT. Its translation: CSARDVGGVWDTQYF.

In this sample, this clonotype turned up many times. The rearrangement joins TRBV4-1 to TRBJ1-5; D may be TRBD1 (5 bases). The CDR3 runs 14 residues. V lost 2 bases and J lost 3, with 8 bases in between. Germline V CDR1 and CDR2: MGHRA, YSYEKL. CDR3 loop: CASSQTGFNQPQHF. CDR3 nucleotide sequence: TGCGCCAGCAGCCAAACAGGTTTCAATCAGCCCCAGCATTTT.

This clonotype was found a few times. The chain has TRBV2 and TRBJ2-3; tentative D call: TRBD2 (5 bases). The germline CDR1 and CDR2 sequences are SNHLY and FYNNEI. CDR3 length: 10 residues. V was shortened by 6 bases and J by 9 bases, with 7 bases between the two germline ends. In DNA form, the CDR3 reads TGTGCCAGCAGGGGCGGGACGCAGTATTTT. Protein: CASRGGTQYF.